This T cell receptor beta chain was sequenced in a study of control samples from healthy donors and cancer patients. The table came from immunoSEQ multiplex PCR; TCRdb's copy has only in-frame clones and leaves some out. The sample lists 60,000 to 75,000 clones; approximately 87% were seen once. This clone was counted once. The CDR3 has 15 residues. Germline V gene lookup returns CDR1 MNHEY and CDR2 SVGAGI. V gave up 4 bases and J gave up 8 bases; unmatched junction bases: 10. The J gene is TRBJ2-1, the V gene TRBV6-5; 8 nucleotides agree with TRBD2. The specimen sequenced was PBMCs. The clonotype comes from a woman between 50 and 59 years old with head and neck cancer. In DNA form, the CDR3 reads TGTGCCAGCAGTTTGGGTAGCGGGGTCTCGGATGAGCAGTTCTTC. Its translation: CASSLGSGVSDEQFF.